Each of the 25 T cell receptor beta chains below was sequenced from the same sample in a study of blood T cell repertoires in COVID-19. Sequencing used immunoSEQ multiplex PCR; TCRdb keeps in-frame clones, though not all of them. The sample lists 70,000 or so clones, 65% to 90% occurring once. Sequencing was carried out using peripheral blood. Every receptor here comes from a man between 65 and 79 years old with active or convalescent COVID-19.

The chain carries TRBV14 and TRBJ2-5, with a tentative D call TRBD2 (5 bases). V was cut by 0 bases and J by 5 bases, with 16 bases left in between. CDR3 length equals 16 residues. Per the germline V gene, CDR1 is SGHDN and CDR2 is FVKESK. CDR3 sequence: CASSQDIGGSRETQYF. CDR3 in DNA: TGTGCCAGCAGCCAAGATATTGGCGGGTCACGGGAGACCCAGTACTTC.

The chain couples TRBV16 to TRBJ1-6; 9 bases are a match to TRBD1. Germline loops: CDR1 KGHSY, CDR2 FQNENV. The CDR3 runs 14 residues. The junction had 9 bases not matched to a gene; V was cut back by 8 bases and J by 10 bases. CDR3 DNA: TGTGCCAGCTCATTCGGGACAGGGAACTCACCCCTCCACTTT. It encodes CASSFGTGNSPLHF.

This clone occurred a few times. The CDR3 DNA sequence: TGTGCCAGCAGCAAAATTTGGGGCAGGAAGAACACTGAAGCTTTCTTT. It codes for CASSKIWGRKNTEAFF. This chain uses TRBV21-1 with TRBJ1-1; the table gives TRBD1 as D, unverified against the DNA. TRBV21-1 is given as a pseudogene. The CDR3 loop spans 16 amino acids.

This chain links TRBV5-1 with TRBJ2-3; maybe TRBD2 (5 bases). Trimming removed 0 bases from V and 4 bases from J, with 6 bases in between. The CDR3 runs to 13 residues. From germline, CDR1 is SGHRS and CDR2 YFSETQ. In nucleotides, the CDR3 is TGCGCCAGCAGCTTGGGAGCGGCAGATACGCAGTATTTT. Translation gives CASSLGAADTQYF.

CDR3 nucleotides: TGTGCCAGCAGCGTCATAGCGGGTTCCTACGAGCAGTACTTC. Translating gives CASSVIAGSYEQYF. This rearrangement joins TRBV9 to TRBJ2-7; 7 nucleotides line up with TRBD2. V lost 2 bases and J lost 1; bases outside the gene matches: 3. Germline lookup yields CDR1 SGDLS and CDR2 YYNGEE. The CDR3 totals 14 residues.

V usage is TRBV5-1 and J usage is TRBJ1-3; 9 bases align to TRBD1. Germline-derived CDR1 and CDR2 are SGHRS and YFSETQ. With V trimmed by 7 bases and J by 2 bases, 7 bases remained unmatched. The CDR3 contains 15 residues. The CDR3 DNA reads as TGCGCCAGCGGTACAGGGGGCGCCGCTGGAAACACCATATATTTT. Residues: CASGTGGAAGNTIYF.

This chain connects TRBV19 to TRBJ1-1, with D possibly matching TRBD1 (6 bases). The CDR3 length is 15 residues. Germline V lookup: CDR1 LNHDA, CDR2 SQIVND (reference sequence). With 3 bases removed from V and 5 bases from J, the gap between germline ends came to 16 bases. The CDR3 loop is CASSMTGARRTEAFF. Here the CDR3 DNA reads TGTGCCAGTAGTATGACAGGAGCGAGGAGGACTGAAGCTTTCTTT. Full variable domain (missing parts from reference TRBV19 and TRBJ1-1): DGGITQSPKYLFRKEGQNVTLSCEQNLNHDAMYWYRQDPGQGLRLIYYSQIVNDFQKGDIAEGYSVSREKKESFPLTVTSAQKNPTAFYLCASSMTGARRTEAFFGQGTRLTVV.

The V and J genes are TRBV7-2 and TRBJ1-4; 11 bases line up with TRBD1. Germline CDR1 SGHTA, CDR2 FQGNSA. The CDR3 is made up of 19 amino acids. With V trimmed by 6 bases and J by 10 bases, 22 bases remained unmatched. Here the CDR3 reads CASRPTSGQGAQGYRKLFF. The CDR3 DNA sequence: TGTGCCAGCAGGCCAACCTCCGGACAGGGGGCGCAGGGATATCGAAAACTGTTTTTT.

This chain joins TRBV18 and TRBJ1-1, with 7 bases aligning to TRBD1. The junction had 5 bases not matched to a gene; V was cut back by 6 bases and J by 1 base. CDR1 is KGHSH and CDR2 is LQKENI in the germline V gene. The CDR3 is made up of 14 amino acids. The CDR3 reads CASSPGTENTEAFF. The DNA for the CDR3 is TGTGCCAGCTCCCCCGGGACAGAGAACACTGAAGCTTTCTTT. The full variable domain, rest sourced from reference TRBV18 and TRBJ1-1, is NAGVMQNPRHLVRRRGQEARLRCSPMKGHSHVYWYRQLPEEGLKFMVYLQKENIIDESGMPKERFSAEFPKEGPSILRIQQVVRGDSAAYFCASSPGTENTEAFFGQGTRLTVV.

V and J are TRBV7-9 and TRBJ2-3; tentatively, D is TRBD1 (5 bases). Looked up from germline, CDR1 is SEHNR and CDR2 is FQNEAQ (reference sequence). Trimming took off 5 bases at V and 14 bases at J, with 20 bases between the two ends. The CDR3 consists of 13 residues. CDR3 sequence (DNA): TGTGCCAGCAGCCTGACAGTTCCCCCGCAGCCGTATTTT. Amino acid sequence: CASSLTVPPQPYF.

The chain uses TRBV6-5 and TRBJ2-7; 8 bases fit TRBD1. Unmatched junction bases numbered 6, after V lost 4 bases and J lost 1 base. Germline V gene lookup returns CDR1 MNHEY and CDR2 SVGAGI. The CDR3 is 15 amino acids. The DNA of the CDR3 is TGTGCCAGCAGTTTCGACAGGGGATCGTCCTACGAGCAGTACTTC. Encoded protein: CASSFDRGSSYEQYF.

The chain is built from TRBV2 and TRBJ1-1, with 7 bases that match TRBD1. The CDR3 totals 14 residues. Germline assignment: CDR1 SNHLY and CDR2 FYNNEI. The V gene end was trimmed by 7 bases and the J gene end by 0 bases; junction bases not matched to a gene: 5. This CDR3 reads CASNGQVLNTEAFF. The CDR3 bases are TGTGCCAGCAATGGACAGGTTCTGAACACTGAAGCTTTCTTT.

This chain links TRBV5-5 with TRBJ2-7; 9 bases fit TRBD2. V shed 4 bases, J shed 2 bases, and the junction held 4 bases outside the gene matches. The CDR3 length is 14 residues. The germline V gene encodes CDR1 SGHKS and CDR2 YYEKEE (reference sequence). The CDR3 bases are TGTGCCAGCAGCCGACTAGCGGAGGCCTACGAGCAGTACTTC. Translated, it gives CASSRLAEAYEQYF.

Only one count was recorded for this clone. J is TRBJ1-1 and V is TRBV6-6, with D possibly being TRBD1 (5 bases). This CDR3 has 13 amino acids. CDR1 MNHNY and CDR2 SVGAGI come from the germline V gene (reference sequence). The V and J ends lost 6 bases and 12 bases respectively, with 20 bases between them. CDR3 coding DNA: TGTGCCAGCAGGGGGCAGGGATGGGTACGGCCTTTCTTT. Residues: CASRGQGWVRPFF.

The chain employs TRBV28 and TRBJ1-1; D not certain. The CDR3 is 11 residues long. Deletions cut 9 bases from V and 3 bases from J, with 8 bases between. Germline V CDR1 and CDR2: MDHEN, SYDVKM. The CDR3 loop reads CASLLDTEAFF. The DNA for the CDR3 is TGTGCCAGTTTATTAGACACTGAAGCTTTCTTT. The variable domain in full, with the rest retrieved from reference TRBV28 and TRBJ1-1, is DVKVTQSSRYLVKRTGEKVFLECVQDMDHENMFWYRQDPGLGLRLIYFSYDVKMKEKGDIPEGYSVSREKKERFSLILESASTNQTSMYLCASLLDTEAFFGQGTRLTVV.

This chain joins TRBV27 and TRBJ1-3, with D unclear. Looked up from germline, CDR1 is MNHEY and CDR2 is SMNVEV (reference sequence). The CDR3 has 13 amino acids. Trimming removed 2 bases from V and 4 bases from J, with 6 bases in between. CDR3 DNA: TGTGCCAGCAGTTTAGAGAAAGGAAACACCATATATTTT. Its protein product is CASSLEKGNTIYF.

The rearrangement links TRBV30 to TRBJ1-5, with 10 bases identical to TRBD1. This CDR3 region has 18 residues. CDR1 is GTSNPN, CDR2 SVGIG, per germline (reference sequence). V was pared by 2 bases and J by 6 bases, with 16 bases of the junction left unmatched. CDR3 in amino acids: CAWSRQDRGSFLSQPQHF. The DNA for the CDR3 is TGTGCCTGGAGTCGACAGGACAGGGGGTCTTTTCTAAGTCAGCCCCAGCATTTT. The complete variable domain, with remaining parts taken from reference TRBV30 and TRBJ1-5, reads SQTIHQWPATLVQPVGSPLSLECTVEGTSNPNLYWYRQAAGRGLQLLFYSVGIGQISSEVPQNLSASRPQDRQFILSSKKLLLSDSGFYLCAWSRQDRGSFLSQPQHFGDGTRLSIL.

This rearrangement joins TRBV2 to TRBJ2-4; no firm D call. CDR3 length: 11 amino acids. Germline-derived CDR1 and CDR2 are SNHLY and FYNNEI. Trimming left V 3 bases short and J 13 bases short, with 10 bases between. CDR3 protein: CASSEWAYQYF. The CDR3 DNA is TGTGCCAGCAGTGAGTGGGCGTACCAGTACTTC. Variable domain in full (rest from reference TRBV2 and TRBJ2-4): EPEVTQTPSHQVTQMGQEVILRCVPISNHLYFYWYRQILGQKVEFLVSFYNNEISEKSEIFDDQFSVERPDGSNFTLKIRSTKLEDSAMYFCASSEWAYQYFGAGTRLSVL.

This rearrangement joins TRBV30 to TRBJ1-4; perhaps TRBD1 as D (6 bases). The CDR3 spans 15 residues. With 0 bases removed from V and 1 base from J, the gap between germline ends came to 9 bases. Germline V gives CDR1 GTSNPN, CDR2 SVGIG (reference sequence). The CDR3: CAWSVIQGTNEKLFF. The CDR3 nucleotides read TGTGCCTGGAGTGTAATACAGGGAACTAATGAAAAACTGTTTTTT.

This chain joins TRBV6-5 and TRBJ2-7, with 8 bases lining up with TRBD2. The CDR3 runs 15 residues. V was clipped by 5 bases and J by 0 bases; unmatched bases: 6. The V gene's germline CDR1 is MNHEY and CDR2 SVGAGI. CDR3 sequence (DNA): TGTGCCAGCAGTACCACTAGCGGTCCCTCCTACGAGCAGTACTTC. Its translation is CASSTTSGPSYEQYF.

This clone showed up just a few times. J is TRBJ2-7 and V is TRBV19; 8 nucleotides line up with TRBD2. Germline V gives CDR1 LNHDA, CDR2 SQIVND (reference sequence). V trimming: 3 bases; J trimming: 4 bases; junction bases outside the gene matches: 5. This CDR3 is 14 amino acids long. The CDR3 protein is CASSMSGTRYEQYF. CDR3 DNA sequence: TGTGCCAGTAGTATGTCCGGGACTAGGTACGAGCAGTACTTC.

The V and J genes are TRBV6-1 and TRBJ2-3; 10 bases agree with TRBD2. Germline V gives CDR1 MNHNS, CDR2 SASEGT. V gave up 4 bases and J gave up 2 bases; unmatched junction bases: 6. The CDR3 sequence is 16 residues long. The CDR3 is CASSALAGILTDTQYF. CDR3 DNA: TGTGCCAGCAGTGCACTAGCGGGAATACTCACAGATACGCAGTATTTT.

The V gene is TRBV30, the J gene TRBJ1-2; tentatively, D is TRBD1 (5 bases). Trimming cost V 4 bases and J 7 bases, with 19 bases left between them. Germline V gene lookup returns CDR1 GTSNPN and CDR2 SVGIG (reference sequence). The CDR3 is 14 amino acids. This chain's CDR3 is CAWTGGFQVSGYTF. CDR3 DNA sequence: TGTGCCTGGACCGGGGGTTTTCAGGTCTCTGGCTACACCTTC.

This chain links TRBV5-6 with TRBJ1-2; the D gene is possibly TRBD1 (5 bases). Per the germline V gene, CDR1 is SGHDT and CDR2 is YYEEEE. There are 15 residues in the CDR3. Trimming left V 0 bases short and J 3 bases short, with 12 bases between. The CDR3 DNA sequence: TGTGCCAGCAGCTTGGATGGGGGGTTCGACTATGGCTACACCTTC. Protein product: CASSLDGGFDYGYTF. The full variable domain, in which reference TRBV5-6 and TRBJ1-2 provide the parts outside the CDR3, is DAGVTQSPTHLIKTRGQQVTLRCSPKSGHDTVSWYQQALGQGPQFIFQYYEEEERQRGNFPDRFSGHQFPNYSSELNVNALLLGDSALYLCASSLDGGFDYGYTFGSGTRLTVV.

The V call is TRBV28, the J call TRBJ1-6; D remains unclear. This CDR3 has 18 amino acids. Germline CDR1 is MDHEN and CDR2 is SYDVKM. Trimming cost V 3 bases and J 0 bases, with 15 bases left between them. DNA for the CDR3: TGTGCCAGCAGTTTCCCTCCCCCCCCGAGCTCCTATAATTCACCCCTCCACTTT. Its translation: CASSFPPPPSSYNSPLHF.